This TCR beta chain was retrieved from a study of T cells in tumors after PD-1 blockade. Study-wide background: During anti-PD-1 treatment, some patients continued daily vismodegib 150 mg.

Sequencing used immunoSEQ multiplex PCR; TCRdb keeps in-frame clones, though not all of them. This sample yields 14,000 or so clones, of which 82% are seen a single time; about 25% belongs to the top ten. Trimming removed 9 bases at V and 2 bases at J, with 14 bases between. The CDR3 spans 14 residues. Germline V gene sequence: CDR1 KGHDR, CDR2 SFDVKD. The chain couples TRBV24-1 to TRBJ2-3; D may correspond to TRBD1 or TRBD2 (5 bases each). The receptor was derived from a human donor with basal cell carcinoma. The starting material was PBMCs, obtained after anti-PD-1 treatment. This chain's CDR3 is CATGSWGNTDTQYF. CDR3 in DNA: TGTGCCACCGGGTCCTGGGGGAACACAGATACGCAGTATTTT.